The T cell receptor (beta chain) described here comes from a study of blood T cells in healthy people across ages. Study-wide results and limits: Among T cells, TCR beta diversity per million cells dropped roughly linearly as age rose. Without sorted subsets, naive and antigen-experienced compartments could not be conclusively compared. CMV status of donors was not determined, possibly confounding expanded clonotype changes.

Each sample gave at least 7 million isolated PBMCs. The V and J ends lost 3 bases and 2 bases respectively, with 13 bases between them. This CDR3 has 15 residues. Per the germline V gene, CDR1 is KGHSH and CDR2 is LQKENI. This clonotype has a handful of counts. Its antigen is as yet unknown. The use of a sample-barcoded 5' primer and a J-beta primer mix characterized a second PCR of roughly 7 to 12 cycles. TCRdb redid the calling of the 5' RACE reads with MiXCR, one entry per CDR3 protein. The sample includes about 1 million distinct CDR3 sequences, 45% of them seen just once. V gene TRBV18 combines with J gene TRBJ2-5; D unresolved. The TCR originated in a woman aged 55-70 years in good health. The sample consisted of blood. CDR3 region: CASSPREATQETQYF. The CDR3 DNA reads TGTGCCAGCTCACCCCGCGAAGCGACTCAAGAGACCCAGTACTTC.